The TCR beta chain under discussion was sequenced for a study of regulatory T cells in long-lasting Graves disease. Study-wide points: Newly diagnosed disease favored TRBV20-1 and TRBJ2-1 over persistent disease.

Turning to this clonotype: Its antigen is as yet unknown.

The TCR beta library used iRepertoire HTBI primers with Arm-PCR amplification of CDR3. TCRdb reprocessed the multiplex PCR reads with MiXCR, giving one entry per CDR3 protein. The sample shows 450,000 to 500,000 distinct CDR3 sequences, 16% of them seen only once. Time point: newly diagnosed GD, antithyroid drugs for less than 3 months. From PBMCs, RNA was extracted and then used to make the TCR library. In Xi'an, China, an endocrinology department was the source of patients. Unmatched junction bases numbered 5, after V lost 3 bases and J lost 3 bases. The CDR3 is made up of 14 amino acids. Germline CDR1 SGHDT, CDR2 YYEEEE. The same data also contributed to another study, on T cells in Graves' hyperthyroidism and ophthalmopathy. That paper notes: Stable disease denoted Graves' hyperthyroidism without ophthalmopathy progression within 18 months.

The chain carries TRBV5-6 and TRBJ2-5; TRBD1 matches at 7 bases. This sequence originates from a man aged 40-55 years with Graves disease. Sample: peripheral blood mononuclear cells (PBMCs), taken at new diagnosis, from a patient treated with antithyroid drugs. For the CDR3, the DNA is TGTGCCAGCAGCTGGTCCGGGACAGAAGAGACCCAGTACTTC. It yields the protein CASSWSGTEETQYF.